These 30 T cell receptor beta chains were all obtained from the same sample, sequenced in a study of cytomegalovirus exposure and HLA in healthy donors (dated by TCRdb to the late 2010s). The library was made by the immunoSEQ multiplex PCR assay. For the multiplex PCR, a mixture combining 60 forward primers for TCR Vbeta segments and 13 reverse primers for TCR Jbeta segments was used. Sourced from immuneACCESS, this table was stored by TCRdb with only in-frame sequences that have V and J called. A share of the clones is absent; for the studies checked, an unresolved V gene accounts for under half, and the remainder has no known explanation. In all, the sample holds approximately 170,000 clones, and roughly 79% of those were seen once. The ten largest clonotypes hold around 7% of the sample. Sequenced input: PBMCs. The receptors derive from a middle-aged woman in good health and CMV-seropositive.

This clone was picked up one time. The V gene is TRBV28, the J gene TRBJ1-2; 7 bases are shared with TRBD1. The CDR3 runs to 14 residues. V was clipped by 7 bases and J by 8 bases; unmatched bases: 13. Germline V lookup: CDR1 MDHEN, CDR2 SYDVKM. The CDR3 DNA reads as TGTGCCAGCACGGAAACAGGGGTTTGGGCGGGCTACACCTTC. Encoded protein: CASTETGVWAGYTF.

The chain combines TRBV5-6 with TRBJ2-3, with 10 positions matching TRBD2. From germline, CDR1 is SGHDT and CDR2 YYEEEE. V lost 1 base and J lost 6; bases outside the gene matches: 5. CDR3 length: 15 residues. CDR3 bases: TGTGCCAGCAGCTTGACTAGCGGGGTGGTGGATACGCAGTATTTT. Its translation: CASSLTSGVVDTQYF.

This clone was seen more than once but under ten times. The chain joins TRBV12-5 to TRBJ1-2; no definite D call. The CDR3 is made up of 14 amino acids. V was shortened by 4 bases and J by 3 bases, with 12 bases between the two germline ends. Germline V lookup: CDR1 LGHNT, CDR2 FRNRAP. The CDR3 loop is CASGSPPGHYGYTF. In DNA, the CDR3 is TGTGCTAGTGGTTCCCCCCCCGGTCACTATGGCTACACCTTC. Full variable domain (rest looked up from reference TRBV12-5 and TRBJ1-2): DARVTQTPRHKVTEMGQEVTMRCQPILGHNTVFWYRQTMMQGLELLAYFRNRAPLDDSGMPKDRFSAEMPDATLATLKIQPSEPRDSAVYFCASGSPPGHYGYTFGSGTRLTVV.

The chain links TRBV19 to TRBJ2-2, with D possibly TRBD2 on 7 matching bases. The CDR3 has 14 residues. The germline CDR1 and CDR2 sequences are LNHDA and SQIVND (reference sequence). The CDR3 is CGATGGLNTGELFF. The CDR3 region has the DNA TGTGGGGCCACGGGGGGCCTAAACACCGGGGAGCTGTTTTTT. Full variable domain (remainder filled in from reference TRBV19 and TRBJ2-2): DGGITQSPKYLFRKEGQNVTLSCEQNLNHDAMYWYRQDPGQGLRLIYYSQIVNDFQKGDIAEGYSVSREKKESFPLTVTSAQKNPTAFYLCGATGGLNTGELFFGEGSRLTVL.

V usage is TRBV6-5 and J usage is TRBJ1-5; D is unresolved. The V gene lost 2 bases and the J gene lost 2 bases, with 4 bases spanning the gap. The length of the CDR3 is 13 residues. Germline V gene data show CDR1 as MNHEY and CDR2 as SVGAGI. In DNA form, the CDR3 reads TGTGCCAGCAGTTACCCGGGCAATCAGCCCCAGCATTTT. Its protein product is CASSYPGNQPQHF.

The sample holds one count of this clone. The V call is TRBV5-6, the J call TRBJ1-2; 7 bases match TRBD1. Per the germline V gene, CDR1 is SGHDT and CDR2 is YYEEEE. The CDR3 length is 15 residues. The V gene end was trimmed by 4 bases and the J gene end by 5 bases; junction bases not matched to a gene: 11. The CDR3 DNA sequence: TGTGCCAGCAGCGAGGACAGGCTCCTCCTTTATGGCTACACCTTC. This translates into CASSEDRLLLYGYTF. Looking up the rest from reference TRBV5-6 and TRBJ1-2 gives the full variable domain: DAGVTQSPTHLIKTRGQQVTLRCSPKSGHDTVSWYQQALGQGPQFIFQYYEEEERQRGNFPDRFSGHQFPNYSSELNVNALLLGDSALYLCASSEDRLLLYGYTFGSGTRLTVV.

V and J are TRBV28 and TRBJ2-1; TRBD1 aligns across 7 bases. The CDR3 has 15 residues. Germline V gene lookup returns CDR1 MDHEN and CDR2 SYDVKM. The J segment lost 0 bases and the V segment lost 4 bases, leaving 3 bases of the junction unmatched. This CDR3 reads CASSSRTGSYNEQFF. The CDR3 bases are TGTGCCAGCAGTTCCCGGACAGGCTCCTACAATGAGCAGTTCTTC.

This clone was observed a handful of times. This rearrangement joins TRBV6-5 to TRBJ1-6; 10 bases align to TRBD1. J lost 7 bases, V lost 4 bases, and 4 bases had no gene match. Germline-derived CDR1 and CDR2 are MNHEY and SVGAGI. The CDR3 has 15 amino acids. CDR3 in amino acids: CASSSGTGVNSPLHF. As DNA, the CDR3 is TGTGCCAGCAGTTCCGGGACAGGGGTGAATTCACCCCTCCACTTT.

The V call is TRBV4-2, the J call TRBJ2-6; D is unclear. The length of the CDR3 is 15 residues. V lost 8 bases and J lost 0, with 11 bases in between. Germline V lookup: CDR1 LGHNA, CDR2 YNFKEQ. DNA of the CDR3: TGTGCCAGCGGGCCGATCGGCTCTGGGGCCAACGTCCTGACTTTC. Its translation: CASGPIGSGANVLTF.

V usage is TRBV2 and J usage is TRBJ2-5; maybe TRBD1 (5 bases). Germline assignment: CDR1 SNHLY and CDR2 FYNNEI. V gave up 0 bases and J gave up 7 bases, with 18 bases separating them. The length of the CDR3 is 16 residues. CDR3 in amino acids: CASSEAAGLSPGTQYF. CDR3 sequence (DNA): TGTGCCAGCAGTGAAGCAGCAGGGCTTAGCCCTGGGACCCAGTACTTC.

The chain recombines TRBV5-4 with TRBJ2-4, with D tentatively TRBD1 (6 bases). V was clipped by 0 bases and J by 2 bases, with 15 bases between them. CDR3 length: 17 residues. The germline V gene encodes CDR1 SGHNT and CDR2 YYREEE (reference sequence). CDR3 loop: CASSLALAGVTKNIQYF. The CDR3 DNA is TGTGCCAGCAGCTTGGCTCTGGCAGGGGTTACCAAAAACATTCAGTACTTC.

The V and J genes are TRBV7-8 and TRBJ1-2, with a possible D match to TRBD1 (6 bases). Trimming shortened V by 3 bases and J by 6 bases, and 14 bases separated the two germline ends. The CDR3 loop spans 14 amino acids. Germline V lookup: CDR1 SGHVS, CDR2 FQNEAQ. CDR3: CASSFRVPGDGYTF. CDR3 DNA: TGTGCCAGCAGCTTCAGGGTTCCAGGGGATGGCTACACCTTC.

The genes are TRBV7-2 and TRBJ1-2; TRBD1 is a possible D gene (5 bases). This CDR3 spans 14 amino acids. Between the trimmed V and J ends, which lost 7 bases and 0 bases, there was a span of 12 bases. CDR1 and CDR2 from the germline V gene are SGHTA and FQGNSA. The CDR3 DNA reads as TGTGCCAGCACCCACGACAGAGCTAACTATGGCTACACCTTC. Translation: CASTHDRANYGYTF.

V gene TRBV7-6 combines with J gene TRBJ2-5; 9 positions match TRBD2. Germline V gene sequence: CDR1 SGHVS, CDR2 FNYEAQ. The CDR3 consists of 16 residues. V gave up 5 bases and J gave up 2 bases; unmatched junction bases: 9. CDR3 loop: CASSPATSGGQETQYF. In DNA, the CDR3 is TGTGCCAGCAGCCCCGCGACGAGCGGGGGGCAAGAGACCCAGTACTTC.

Note on this clone: One end of the junction is discordant with germline, which a read error may explain. The chain is built from TRBV28 and TRBJ2-4; possibly TRBD2 for D (6 bases). Germline loops: CDR1 MDHEN, CDR2 SYDVKM. The CDR3 runs 18 residues. The CDR3 here is CASSFTGTLAIPKNSQYF. CDR3 nucleotides: TGTGCCAGCAGTTTCACTGGGACTCTAGCTATTCCCAAAAACAGTCAGTACTTC.

The chain links TRBV7-3 to TRBJ2-1, with 7 bases fitting TRBD1. Germline V gene lookup returns CDR1 SGHTA and CDR2 FQGTGA. Unmatched junction bases numbered 6, after V lost 4 bases and J lost 0 bases. The CDR3 runs 16 residues. This chain's CDR3 is CASSSTGFSSYNEQFF. Here the CDR3 DNA reads TGTGCCAGCAGCTCGACAGGGTTTAGCTCCTACAATGAGCAGTTCTTC.

The chain carries TRBV30 and TRBJ2-1; the match to TRBD2 covers 8 bases. Germline CDR1 reads GTSNPN; CDR2 reads SVGIG (reference sequence). CDR3 size: 15 residues. The ends lost 4 bases at V and 10 bases at J; junction bases unmatched: 15. The CDR3 nucleotides read TGTGCCTGGAATGACTATGGCGGGGGGTATCGGGAGCAGTTCTTC. Translation gives CAWNDYGGGYREQFF.

The rearrangement links TRBV18 to TRBJ2-7, with 8 bases aligning to TRBD2. Unmatched junction bases numbered 7, after V lost 0 bases and J lost 0 bases. Germline values: CDR1 KGHSH, CDR2 LQKENI. This CDR3 has 17 amino acids. The CDR3 reads CASSPPAGSGASYEQYF. In DNA form, the CDR3 reads TGTGCCAGCTCACCACCTGCGGGTAGCGGGGCCTCCTACGAGCAGTACTTC. The full variable domain, in which reference TRBV18 and TRBJ2-7 provide the parts outside the CDR3, is NAGVMQNPRHLVRRRGQEARLRCSPMKGHSHVYWYRQLPEEGLKFMVYLQKENIIDESGMPKERFSAEFPKEGPSILRIQQVVRGDSAAYFCASSPPAGSGASYEQYFGPGTRLTVT.

The V gene is TRBV6-1, the J gene TRBJ1-1, with TRBD1 matching 7 bases. The CDR3 is 14 residues long. Unmatched junction bases numbered 5, after V lost 7 bases and J lost 0 bases. The germline gives CDR1 MNHNS, CDR2 SASEGT. For the CDR3, the DNA is TGTGCCAGCAATAAGGGACAGCTGAACACTGAAGCTTTCTTT. Protein product: CASNKGQLNTEAFF.

This clone has more than one count but fewer than ten. The chain combines TRBV7-9 with TRBJ2-5, with a weak D call TRBD2 (5 bases). The ends were cut back, 5 bases at V and 1 base at J, with 8 bases in the middle. There are 13 residues in the CDR3. CDR1 is SEHNR, CDR2 FQNEAQ, per germline (reference sequence). This CDR3 reads CASSPDSQETQYF. The DNA of the CDR3 is TGTGCCAGCAGCCCGGACTCCCAAGAGACCCAGTACTTC.

This clone was counted a single time. CDR3 nucleotides: TGTGCCCACGGTCAGGGATGGCCATATGGCTACACCTTC. It is translated as CAHGQGWPYGYTF. The J gene is TRBJ1-2, the V gene TRBV10-3; possible D gene TRBD1, 5 bases. Germline lookup yields CDR1 ENHRY and CDR2 SYGVKD. Trimming took off 11 bases at V and 5 bases at J, with 18 bases between the two ends. The length of the CDR3 is 13 residues.

CDR3 bases: TGCGCCAAACAGGGTTCTCTAGCCAAAAACATTCAGTACTTC. Encoded protein: CAKQGSLAKNIQYF. This sequence joins TRBV5-1 and TRBJ2-4, with a tentative D call TRBD1 (6 bases). V was clipped by 9 bases and J by 0 bases, with 13 bases between them. The CDR3 loop spans 14 amino acids. Germline V gives CDR1 SGHRS, CDR2 YFSETQ.

The chain couples TRBV9 to TRBJ2-7; the match to TRBD2 covers 7 bases. This CDR3 comprises 12 residues. The J segment lost 6 bases and the V segment lost 5 bases, leaving 5 bases of the junction unmatched. Germline lookup yields CDR1 SGDLS and CDR2 YYNGEE. The CDR3 bases are TGTGCCAGCAGTACAGCGGGGAGCGAGCAGTACTTC. Amino acids: CASSTAGSEQYF. The full variable domain, completed using reference TRBV9 and TRBJ2-7, is DSGVTQTPKHLITATGQRVTLRCSPRSGDLSVYWYQQSLDQGLQFLIQYYNGEERAKGNILERFSAQQFPDLHSELNLSSLELGDSALYFCASSTAGSEQYFGPGTRLTVT.

V and J are TRBV4-1 and TRBJ2-5, with D possibly TRBD1 on 7 matching bases. Per germline, CDR1 MGHRA and CDR2 YSYEKL. V lost 1 base and J 0 bases, leaving 12 bases between the germline ends. The CDR3 loop spans 16 amino acids. CDR3 nucleotide sequence: TGCGCCAGCAGCCAAGCGGAGGGGGCCTACCAAGAGACCCAGTACTTC. It is translated as CASSQAEGAYQETQYF.

V gene TRBV9 combines with J gene TRBJ1-2, with 11 bases identical to TRBD1. J was trimmed by 8 bases and V by 0 bases; bases with no gene match: 9. CDR1 SGDLS and CDR2 YYNGEE come from the germline V gene. CDR3 length: 16 residues. This chain's CDR3 is CASSVDGTGGREGYTF. The DNA of the CDR3 is TGTGCCAGCAGCGTAGACGGGACAGGGGGTAGGGAAGGCTACACCTTC.

The chain employs TRBV4-2 and TRBJ1-5; TRBD1 matches 8 bases. The CDR3 spans 13 residues. Trimming at V came to 6 bases and at J to 4 bases, leaving 2 bases not matched to a gene. Germline CDR1 is LGHNA and CDR2 is YNFKEQ. Here the CDR3 reads CASRGQENQPQHF. Here the CDR3 DNA reads TGTGCCAGCAGGGGACAGGAGAATCAGCCCCAGCATTTT.

This sequence joins TRBV5-3 and TRBJ2-1; D unresolved. TRBV5-3 qualifies as an ORF whose function is uncertain. The CDR3 runs 11 residues. Trimming took 4 bases from V and 8 from J, leaving 7 bases between them. The CDR3 loop is CARSLFHEQFF. The CDR3 DNA is TGTGCCAGAAGCCTTTTCCATGAGCAGTTCTTC.

Points on this clone: The junction departs from the called germline gene at one end, perhaps through a read error. This chain connects TRBV19 to TRBJ1-1; D might be TRBD1 (6 bases). The CDR3 runs 13 residues. Looked up from germline, CDR1 is LNHDA and CDR2 is SQIVND (reference sequence). CDR3 in amino acids: CASSIVGGTEAFF. The CDR3 DNA reads as TGTGCCAGTAGCATAGTAGGGGGCACTGAAGCTTTCTTT.

The V and J genes are TRBV27 and TRBJ2-2; D possibly corresponds to TRBD1 (6 bases). The length of the CDR3 is 17 residues. Germline CDR1 MNHEY, CDR2 SMNVEV (reference sequence). Trimming took off 6 bases at V and 0 bases at J, with 17 bases between the two ends. DNA for the CDR3: TGTGCCAGCAGCCTTAGATCCGGGACAACGAACACCGGGGAGCTGTTTTTT. This encodes CASSLRSGTTNTGELFF.

The chain has TRBV2 and TRBJ1-4; TRBD1 is a possible D gene (5 bases). The CDR3 is 10 amino acids. CDR1 SNHLY and CDR2 FYNNEI come from the germline V gene. V was clipped by 9 bases and J by 7 bases, with 6 bases between them. The CDR3 sequence: CARGGEKLFF. In DNA, the CDR3 is TGTGCCAGGGGGGGTGAAAAACTGTTTTTT.